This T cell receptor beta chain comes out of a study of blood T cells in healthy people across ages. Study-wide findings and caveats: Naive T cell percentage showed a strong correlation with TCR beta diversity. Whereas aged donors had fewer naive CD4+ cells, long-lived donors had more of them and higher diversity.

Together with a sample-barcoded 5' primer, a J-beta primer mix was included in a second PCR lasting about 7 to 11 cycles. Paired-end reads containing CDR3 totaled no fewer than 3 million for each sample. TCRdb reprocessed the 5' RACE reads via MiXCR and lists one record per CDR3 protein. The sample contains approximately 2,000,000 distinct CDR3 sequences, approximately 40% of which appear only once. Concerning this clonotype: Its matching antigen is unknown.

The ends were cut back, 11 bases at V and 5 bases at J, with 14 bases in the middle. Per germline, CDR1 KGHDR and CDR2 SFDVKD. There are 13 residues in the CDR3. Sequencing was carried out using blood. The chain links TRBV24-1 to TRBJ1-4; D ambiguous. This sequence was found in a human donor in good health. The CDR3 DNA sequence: TGTGCCATCCAGGACGACACAAATGAAAAACTGTTTTTT. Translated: CAIQDDTNEKLFF.